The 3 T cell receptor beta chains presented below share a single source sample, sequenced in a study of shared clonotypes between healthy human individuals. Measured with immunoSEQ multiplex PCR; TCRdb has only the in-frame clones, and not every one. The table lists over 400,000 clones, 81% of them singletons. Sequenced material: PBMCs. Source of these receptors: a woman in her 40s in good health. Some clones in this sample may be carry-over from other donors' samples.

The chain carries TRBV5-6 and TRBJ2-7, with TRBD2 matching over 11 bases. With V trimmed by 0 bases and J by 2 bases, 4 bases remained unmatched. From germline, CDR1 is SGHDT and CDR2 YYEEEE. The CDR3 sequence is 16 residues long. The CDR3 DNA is TGTGCCAGCAGCTTGGGACTAGCGGGGCGTCCCTACGAGCAGTACTTC. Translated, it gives CASSLGLAGRPYEQYF. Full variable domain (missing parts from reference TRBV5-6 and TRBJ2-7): DAGVTQSPTHLIKTRGQQVTLRCSPKSGHDTVSWYQQALGQGPQFIFQYYEEEERQRGNFPDRFSGHQFPNYSSELNVNALLLGDSALYLCASSLGLAGRPYEQYFGPGTRLTVT.

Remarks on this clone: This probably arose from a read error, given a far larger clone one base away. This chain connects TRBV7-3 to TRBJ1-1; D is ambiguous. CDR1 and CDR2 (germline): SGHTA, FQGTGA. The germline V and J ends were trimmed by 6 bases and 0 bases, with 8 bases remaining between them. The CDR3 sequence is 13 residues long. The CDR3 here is CASRSLMNTEAFF. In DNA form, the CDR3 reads TGTGCCAGCAGATCACTAATGAACACTGAAGCTTTCTTT.

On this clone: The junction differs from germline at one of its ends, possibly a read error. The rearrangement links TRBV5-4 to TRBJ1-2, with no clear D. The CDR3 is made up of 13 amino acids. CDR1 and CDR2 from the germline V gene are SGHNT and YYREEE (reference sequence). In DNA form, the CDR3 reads TGTGCCAGAAGCTTGCCAGGACTCTATGGCTACACCTTC. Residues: CARSLPGLYGYTF.